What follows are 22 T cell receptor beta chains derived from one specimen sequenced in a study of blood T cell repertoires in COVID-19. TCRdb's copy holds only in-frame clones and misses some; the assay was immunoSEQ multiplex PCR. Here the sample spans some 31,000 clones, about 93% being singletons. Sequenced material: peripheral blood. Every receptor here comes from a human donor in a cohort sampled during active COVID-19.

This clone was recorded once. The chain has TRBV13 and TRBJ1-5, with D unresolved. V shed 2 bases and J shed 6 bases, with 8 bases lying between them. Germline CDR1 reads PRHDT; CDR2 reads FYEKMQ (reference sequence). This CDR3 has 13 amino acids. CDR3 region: CASSLSRGQPQHF. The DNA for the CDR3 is TGTGCCAGCAGCTTATCGCGGGGTCAGCCCCAGCATTTT.

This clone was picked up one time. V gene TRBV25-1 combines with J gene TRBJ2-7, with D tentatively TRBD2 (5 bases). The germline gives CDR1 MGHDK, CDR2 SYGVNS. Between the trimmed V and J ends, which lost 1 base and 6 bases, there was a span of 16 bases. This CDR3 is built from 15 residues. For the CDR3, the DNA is TGTGCCAGCAGTGAATGGAAGCGGAGGACCTCCGAGCAGTACTTC. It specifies CASSEWKRRTSEQYF.

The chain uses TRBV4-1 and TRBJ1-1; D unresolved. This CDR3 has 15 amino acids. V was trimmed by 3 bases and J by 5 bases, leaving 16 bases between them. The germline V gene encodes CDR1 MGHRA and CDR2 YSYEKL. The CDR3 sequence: CASSQVSFAGTEAFF. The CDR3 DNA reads TGCGCCAGCAGCCAGGTGTCGTTCGCCGGGACTGAAGCTTTCTTT.

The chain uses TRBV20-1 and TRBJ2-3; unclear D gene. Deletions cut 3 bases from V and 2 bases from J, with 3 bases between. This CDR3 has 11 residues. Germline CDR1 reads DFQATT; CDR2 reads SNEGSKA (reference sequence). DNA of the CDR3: TGCAGTGCTAGTCTCACAGATACGCAGTATTTT. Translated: CSASLTDTQYF.

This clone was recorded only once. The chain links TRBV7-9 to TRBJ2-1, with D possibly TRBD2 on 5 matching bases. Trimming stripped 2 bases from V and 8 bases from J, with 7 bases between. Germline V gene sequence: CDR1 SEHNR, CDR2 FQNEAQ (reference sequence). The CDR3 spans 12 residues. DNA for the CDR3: TGTGCCAGCAGCTTATCCGGGGATGAGCAGTTCTTC. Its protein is CASSLSGDEQFF.

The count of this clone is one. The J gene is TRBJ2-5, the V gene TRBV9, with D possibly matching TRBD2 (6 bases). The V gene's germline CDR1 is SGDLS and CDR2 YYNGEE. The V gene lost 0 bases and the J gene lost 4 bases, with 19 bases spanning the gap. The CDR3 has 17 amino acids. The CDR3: CASSVGRAGLEGETQYF. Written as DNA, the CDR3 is TGTGCCAGCAGCGTAGGTCGGGCGGGCCTGGAGGGAGAGACCCAGTACTTC.

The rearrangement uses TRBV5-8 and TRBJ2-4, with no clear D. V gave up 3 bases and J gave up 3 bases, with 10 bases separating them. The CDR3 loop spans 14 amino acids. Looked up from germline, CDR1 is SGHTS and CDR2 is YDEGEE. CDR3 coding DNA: TGTGCCAGCAGCTCAGTCAGATTCAAAAACATTCAGTACTTC. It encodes CASSSVRFKNIQYF.

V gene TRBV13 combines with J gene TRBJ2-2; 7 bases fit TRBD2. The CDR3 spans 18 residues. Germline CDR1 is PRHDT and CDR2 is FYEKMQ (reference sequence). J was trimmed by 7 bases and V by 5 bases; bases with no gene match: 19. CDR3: CASSKPRTRRGFNGELFF. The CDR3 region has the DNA TGTGCCAGCAGCAAACCTCGGACTAGACGCGGGTTCAACGGGGAGCTGTTTTTT. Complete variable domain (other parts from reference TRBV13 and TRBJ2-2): AAGVIQSPRHLIKEKRETATLKCYPIPRHDTVYWYQQGPGQDPQFLISFYEKMQSDKGSIPDRFSAQQFSDYHSELNMSSLELGDSALYFCASSKPRTRRGFNGELFFGEGSRLTVL.

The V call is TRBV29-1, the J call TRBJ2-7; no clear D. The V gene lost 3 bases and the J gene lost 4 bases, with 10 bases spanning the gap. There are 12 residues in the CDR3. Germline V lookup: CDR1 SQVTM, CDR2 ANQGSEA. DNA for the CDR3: TGCAGCGTTGAGTTCATAACTTACGAGCAGTACTTC. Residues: CSVEFITYEQYF.

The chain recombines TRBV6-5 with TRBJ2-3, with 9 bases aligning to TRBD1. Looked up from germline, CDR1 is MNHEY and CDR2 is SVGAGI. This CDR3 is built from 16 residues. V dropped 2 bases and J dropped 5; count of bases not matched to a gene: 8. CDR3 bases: TGTGCCAGCAGTTACGGGGGACAGGGCTGGGGAGATACGCAGTATTTT. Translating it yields CASSYGGQGWGDTQYF.

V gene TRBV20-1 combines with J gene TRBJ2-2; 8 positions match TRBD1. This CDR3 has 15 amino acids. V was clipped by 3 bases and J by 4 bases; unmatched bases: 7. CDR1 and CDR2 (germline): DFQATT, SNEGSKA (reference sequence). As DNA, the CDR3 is TGCAGTGCTAGTCAGGGGGCGCTGAGCACCGGGGAGCTGTTTTTT. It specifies CSASQGALSTGELFF.

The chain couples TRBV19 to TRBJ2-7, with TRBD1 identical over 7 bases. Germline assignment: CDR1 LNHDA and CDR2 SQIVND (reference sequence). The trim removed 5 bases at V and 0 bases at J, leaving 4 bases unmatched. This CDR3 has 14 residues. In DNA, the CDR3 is TGTGCCAGTAGTTGGGACAGATTCTCCTACGAGCAGTACTTC. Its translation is CASSWDRFSYEQYF. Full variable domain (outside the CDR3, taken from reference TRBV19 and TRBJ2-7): DGGITQSPKYLFRKEGQNVTLSCEQNLNHDAMYWYRQDPGQGLRLIYYSQIVNDFQKGDIAEGYSVSREKKESFPLTVTSAQKNPTAFYLCASSWDRFSYEQYFGPGTRLTVT.

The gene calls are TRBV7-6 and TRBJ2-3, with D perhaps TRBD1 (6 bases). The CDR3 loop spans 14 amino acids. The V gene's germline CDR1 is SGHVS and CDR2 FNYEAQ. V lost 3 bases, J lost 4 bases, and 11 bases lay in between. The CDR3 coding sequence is TGTGCCAGCAGCTTGGCCCAGGGGCCAGATACGCAGTATTTT. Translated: CASSLAQGPDTQYF. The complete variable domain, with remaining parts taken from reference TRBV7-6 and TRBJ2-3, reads GAGVSQSPRYKVTKRGQDVALRCDPISGHVSLYWYRQALGQGPEFLTYFNYEAQQDKSGLPNDRFSAERPEGSISTLTIQRTEQRDSAMYRCASSLAQGPDTQYFGPGTRLTVL.

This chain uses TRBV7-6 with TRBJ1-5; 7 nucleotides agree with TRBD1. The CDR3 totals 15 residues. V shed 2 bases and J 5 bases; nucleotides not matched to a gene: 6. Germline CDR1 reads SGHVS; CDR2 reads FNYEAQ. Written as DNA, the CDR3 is TGTGCCAGCAGCTTAACTGGGACAGCGGATCAGCCCCAGCATTTT. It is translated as CASSLTGTADQPQHF.

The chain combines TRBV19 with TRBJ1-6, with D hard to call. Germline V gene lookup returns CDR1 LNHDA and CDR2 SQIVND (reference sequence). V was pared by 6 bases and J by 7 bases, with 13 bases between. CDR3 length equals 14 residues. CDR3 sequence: CASRSGDRNSPLHF. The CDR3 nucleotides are TGTGCCAGTAGATCCGGGGATAGAAATTCACCCCTCCACTTT.

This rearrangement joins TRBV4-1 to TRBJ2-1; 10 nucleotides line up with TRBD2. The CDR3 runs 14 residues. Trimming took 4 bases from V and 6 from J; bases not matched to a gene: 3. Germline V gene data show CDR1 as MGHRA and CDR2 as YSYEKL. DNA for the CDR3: TGCGCCAGCAGCCCTAGCGGGGGCCCCAATGAGCAGTTCTTC. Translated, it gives CASSPSGGPNEQFF.

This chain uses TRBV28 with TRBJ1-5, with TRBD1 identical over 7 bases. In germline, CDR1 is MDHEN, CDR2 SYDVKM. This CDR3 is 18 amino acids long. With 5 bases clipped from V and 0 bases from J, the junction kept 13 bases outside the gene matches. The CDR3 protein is CASSPGTAEEFSNQPQHF. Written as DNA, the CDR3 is TGTGCCAGCAGTCCCGGGACAGCTGAAGAGTTTAGCAATCAGCCCCAGCATTTT.

The CDR3 region is CSVERDLDYNEQFF. CDR3 bases: TGCAGCGTTGAACGGGACTTGGACTACAATGAGCAGTTCTTC. The chain couples TRBV29-1 to TRBJ2-1; a weak D match, TRBD2 (6 bases). From germline, CDR1 is SQVTM and CDR2 ANQGSEA. V was clipped by 2 bases and J by 3 bases, with 11 bases between them. This CDR3 spans 14 amino acids.

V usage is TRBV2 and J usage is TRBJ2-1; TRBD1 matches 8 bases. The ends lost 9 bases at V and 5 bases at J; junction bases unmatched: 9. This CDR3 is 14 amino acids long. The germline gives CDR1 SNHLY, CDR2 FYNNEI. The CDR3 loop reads CARYQGALNNEQFF. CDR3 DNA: TGTGCCAGATACCAGGGGGCGCTGAACAATGAGCAGTTCTTC.

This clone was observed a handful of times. The CDR3: CASSLRDPSYEQYF. For the CDR3, the DNA is TGTGCCAGCAGCCTCCGGGATCCTTCATACGAGCAGTACTTC. The rearrangement links TRBV7-9 to TRBJ2-7, with D possibly matching TRBD2 (5 bases). V lost 5 bases to trimming and J lost 4 bases, with 15 bases between them. Germline V gives CDR1 SEHNR, CDR2 FQNEAQ (reference sequence). This CDR3 comprises 14 residues.

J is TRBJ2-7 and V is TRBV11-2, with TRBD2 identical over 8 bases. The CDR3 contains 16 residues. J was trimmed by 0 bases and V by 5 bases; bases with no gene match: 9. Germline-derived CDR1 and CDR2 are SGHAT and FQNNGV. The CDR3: CASSRRGGPTSYEQYF. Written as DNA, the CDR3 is TGTGCCAGCAGCCGACGCGGGGGGCCCACCTCCTACGAGCAGTACTTC.

CDR3 amino acids: CASSSHGQGNTAQHF. CDR3 nucleotides: TGTGCCAGCAGTTCACACGGACAGGGGAATACGGCCCAGCATTTT. The chain is built from TRBV28 and TRBJ1-5; TRBD1 matches 9 bases. Germline V gives CDR1 MDHEN, CDR2 SYDVKM. This CDR3 has 15 amino acids. After removal of 4 bases from V and 11 bases from J, the junction contained 12 bases not matched to a gene.